This paragraph covers one T cell receptor (beta chain) sequence. V lost 7 bases, J lost 3 bases, and 7 bases lay in between. The CDR3 is 12 residues long. Germline V gives CDR1 MDHEN, CDR2 SYDVKM. The data derive from a study of shared clonotypes between healthy human individuals. Method: immunoSEQ multiplex PCR; TCRdb's copy keeps in-frame clones and lacks some. Of more than 1.2 million clones in the sample, roughly 98.5% are singletons; the top ten hold roughly 0.36%. The V gene is TRBV28, the J gene TRBJ1-5; no clear D gene. The sequence was collected from a man under 40 in good health. The sequenced sample was naive CD4+ T cells sorted from blood. The subset: CD45RA+ positively selected. The CDR3 nucleotides are TGTGCCAGCACCCTCAACAATCAGCCCCAGCATTTT. Amino acids: CASTLNNQPQHF. The variable domain in full, completed from reference TRBV28 and TRBJ1-5, reads DVKVTQSSRYLVKRTGEKVFLECVQDMDHENMFWYRQDPGLGLRLIYFSYDVKMKEKGDIPEGYSVSREKKERFSLILESASTNQTSMYLCASTLNNQPQHFGDGTRLSIL.